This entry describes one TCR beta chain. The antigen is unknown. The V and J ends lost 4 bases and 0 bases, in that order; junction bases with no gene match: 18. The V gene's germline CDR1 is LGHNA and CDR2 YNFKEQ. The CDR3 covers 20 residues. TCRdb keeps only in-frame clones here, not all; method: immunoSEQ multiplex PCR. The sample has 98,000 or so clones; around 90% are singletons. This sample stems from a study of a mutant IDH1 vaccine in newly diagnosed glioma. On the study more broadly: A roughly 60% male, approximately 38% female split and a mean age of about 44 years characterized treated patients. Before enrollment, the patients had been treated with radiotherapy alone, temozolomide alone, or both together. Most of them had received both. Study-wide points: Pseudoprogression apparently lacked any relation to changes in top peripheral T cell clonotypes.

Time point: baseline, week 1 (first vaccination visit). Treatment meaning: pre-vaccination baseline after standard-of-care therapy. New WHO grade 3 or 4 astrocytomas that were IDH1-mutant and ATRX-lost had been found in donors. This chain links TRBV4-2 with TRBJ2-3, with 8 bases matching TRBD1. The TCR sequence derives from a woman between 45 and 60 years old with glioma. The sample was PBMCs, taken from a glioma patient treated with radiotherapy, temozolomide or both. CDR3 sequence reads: CASSPRLRQGSSSSTDTQYF. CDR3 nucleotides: TGTGCCAGCAGCCCTAGACTGAGACAGGGGTCAAGTTCTAGCACAGATACGCAGTATTTT.